This T cell receptor (beta chain) was profiled in a study of CD8+CD57+ T cells in acquired aplastic anemia. Across the whole study: The DNA of sorted CD4+ and CD8+ cells averaged approximately 2.9 ug.

Study-level results: Found in both controls and patients were some 30 CD8+ CDR3 sequences.

CDR3 and TCR beta VDJ profiling relied on a genomic DNA template. TCRdb passed the reads through MiXCR, listing each CDR3 protein once. The top ten hold roughly 1.1% of the sample, which has some 220,000 distinct CDR3 sequences, almost 35% seen once. V was cut by 7 bases and J by 0 bases, with 17 bases left in between. The CDR3 sequence is 16 residues long. Germline CDR1 KGHDR, CDR2 SFDVKD. This clonotype was seen ten or more times. Its antigen is unknown. The sequencing input was sorted CD4+, CD8+, or CD8+CD57+ T cells (not recorded which) from PBMCs. The sequence came from a human donor in good health, serving as a control. The gene calls are TRBV24-1 and TRBJ2-5; D gene ambiguous. This chain's CDR3 is CATSRGRATDQETQYF. The CDR3 DNA sequence: TGTGCCACCAGCCGCGGAAGGGCAACGGACCAAGAGACCCAGTACTTC.